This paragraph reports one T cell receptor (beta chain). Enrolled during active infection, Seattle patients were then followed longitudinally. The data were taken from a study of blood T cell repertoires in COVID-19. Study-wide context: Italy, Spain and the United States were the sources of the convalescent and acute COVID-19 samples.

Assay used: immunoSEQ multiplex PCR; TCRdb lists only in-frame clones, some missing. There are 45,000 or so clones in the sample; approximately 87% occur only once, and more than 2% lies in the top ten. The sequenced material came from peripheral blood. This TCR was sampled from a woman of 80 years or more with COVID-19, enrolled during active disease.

The CDR3 coding sequence is TGTGCCAGTAGTTTCGTCGGGACAGTTAAAAATGGCTACACCTTC. Protein product: CASSFVGTVKNGYTF. The rearrangement uses TRBV19 and TRBJ1-2, with 7 bases fitting TRBD1. The CDR3 consists of 15 residues. The V and J ends lost 5 bases and 6 bases, in that order; junction bases with no gene match: 12. The germline CDR1 and CDR2 sequences are LNHDA and SQIVND (reference sequence). The full variable domain, with the rest looked up from reference TRBV19 and TRBJ1-2, is DGGITQSPKYLFRKEGQNVTLSCEQNLNHDAMYWYRQDPGQGLRLIYYSQIVNDFQKGDIAEGYSVSREKKESFPLTVTSAQKNPTAFYLCASSFVGTVKNGYTFGSGTRLTVV.